Listed below are T cell receptor beta chains from one sample, sequenced in a study of T-cell reconstitution after alpha-beta-depleted transplantation in children. Each CDR3 protein gets one entry after TCRdb re-called the PCR reads with MiXCR. The sample has about 110,000 distinct CDR3 sequences, approximately 6.9% seen once. The sample consisted of PBMCs, mostly from graft donor cells, taken 360 days after TCRalphabeta/CD19-depleted stem cell transplant. The receptor source for this set is a male patient under 10 years old who had a stem cell transplant for acute lymphoblastic leukemia, so the T cells may come from the graft donor. CDR3s include the opening cysteine and the closing phenylalanine or tryptophan. The D gene is left open where the match is weak. The size entry is marked missing in some rows and otherwise reads once, few, many or a size class.

d_call,j_call,v_call,clone_size,cdr3_nt,cdr3_aa
NA,TRBJ2-1,TRBV11-2,NA,TGTGCCAGCAGCTCGGGCTCCTGGGATGAGCAGTTCTTC,CASSSGSWDEQFF
TRBD2,TRBJ2-3,TRBV7-9,many,TGTAGCAGCAGCCTGTGGGGGACTAGCGGCAGCACAGATACGCAGTATTTT,CSSSLWGTSGSTDTQYF
NA,TRBJ2-2,TRBV6-5,many,TGTGCCAGCAGTTACGAACGAACTAGTGCCGGGGAGCTGTTTTTT,CASSYERTSAGELFF
NA,TRBJ2-3,TRBV5-1,many,TGCGCCAGCAGCTTGGGGACTGGTTCAGATACGCAGTATTTT,CASSLGTGSDTQYF
NA,TRBJ2-3,TRBV24-1,few,TGTGCCACCAGTGATTTTAGGGGGTCAGCAGATACGCAGTATTTT,CATSDFRGSADTQYF
NA,TRBJ1-2,TRBV9,many,TGTGCCAGCAGCGTAGGAGGACAGAACTATGGCTACACCTTC,CASSVGGQNYGYTF
NA,TRBJ2-7,TRBV6-5,NA,TGTGCCAGCAGCTATCGTGGGGACCGAACCTACGAGCAGTACTTC,CASSYRGDRTYEQYF
NA,TRBJ1-1,TRBV14,few,TGTGCCAGCAACCGATTTATGAACACTGAAGCTTTCTTT,CASNRFMNTEAFF
TRBD1,TRBJ2-5,TRBV20-1,few,TGCTGTGCTAGCCCTTCTCCCGGGACAGGGATGCAGACCCAGTACTTC,CCASPSPGTGMQTQYF
NA,TRBJ2-7,TRBV5-1,many,TGCGCCAGCAGCTTGGACGGGGCCCCGGAGCAGTACTTC,CASSLDGAPEQYF
NA,TRBJ1-1,TRBV11-2,many,TGTGCCAGCAGCTTACAGGGGAATGAAGCTTTCTTT,CASSLQGNEAFF
TRBD1,TRBJ1-6,TRBV4-3,few,TGCGCCAGCAGCCAAGTGGTGACAGGGGAGGATAATTCACCCCTCCACTTT,CASSQVVTGEDNSPLHF
TRBD1,TRBJ1-6,TRBV28,NA,TGTGCCAGCACCAAGTTTCCCATTAGGACAGGGGGCCCACCCCTCCACTTT,CASTKFPIRTGGPPLHF
NA,TRBJ2-3,TRBV10-3,many,TGTGCCATCAGTGAGGGAAGAGGCGGCCCTGTAGAGGCAGATACGCAGTATTTT,CAISEGRGGPVEADTQYF
NA,TRBJ2-1,TRBV29-1,many,TGCAGCGTTCGGGACTTGGGGAATGAGCAGTTCTTC,CSVRDLGNEQFF
NA,TRBJ2-1,TRBV24-1,many,TGTGCCACCAGTGACCCGACAGGGAGGAATGAGCAGTTCTTC,CATSDPTGRNEQFF
NA,TRBJ1-6,TRBV7-2,NA,TGTGCCAGCACGGCGGGACTCCGAAATTCACCCCTCCACTTT,CASTAGLRNSPLHF
NA,TRBJ2-2,TRBV6-5,few,TGTGCCAGCAGTTACACGATTGGGGGCGGGGAGCTGTTTTTT,CASSYTIGGGELFF
NA,TRBJ1-4,TRBV5-1,many,TGCGCCAGCAGCTTACAGGGTTATCACGAAAAACTGTTTTTT,CASSLQGYHEKLFF
TRBD1,TRBJ1-5,TRBV5-1,many,TGCGCCAGCAGCCTTCGACAGGGACGCAATCAGCCCCAGCATTTT,CASSLRQGRNQPQHF
NA,TRBJ1-1,TRBV4-3,many,TGCGCCAGCAGCCAAGAGGCCCAGGGAAGGGGCGCTGAAGCTTTCTTT,CASSQEAQGRGAEAFF
TRBD2,TRBJ2-3,TRBV6-5,many,TGTGCCAGCAGTTACGGCGGGAGGGCCTCAGATACGCAGTATTTT,CASSYGGRASDTQYF
NA,TRBJ1-1,TRBV4-1,many,TGCGCCAGCAAGGGGGGGAACACTGAAGCTTTCTTT,CASKGGNTEAFF
TRBD2,TRBJ2-7,TRBV4-3,many,TGCGCCAGCAGCCAAGATCCCGGGGAGGGGGAGCAGTACTTC,CASSQDPGEGEQYF
NA,TRBJ1-2,TRBV20-1,NA,TGCAGTGCTCGTACGGGACTTCCTGACTATGGCTACACCTTC,CSARTGLPDYGYTF
TRBD1,TRBJ2-7,TRBV2,many,TGTGCCAGCAGTCCTATCGGACAGGGCGAGCAGTACTTC,CASSPIGQGEQYF
NA,TRBJ1-1,TRBV27,many,TGTGCCAGCAGAGGTGGGGGGAACACTGAAGCTTTCTTT,CASRGGGNTEAFF
TRBD2,TRBJ2-7,TRBV4-1,NA,TGCGCCAGCAGCCAAGGTCCTACTAGCGGGGGCCTCCTGGAGCAGTACTTC,CASSQGPTSGGLLEQYF
TRBD2,TRBJ2-5,TRBV11-2,many,TGTGCCAGCAGCTTAAAGTTAAAGAAGCGGGGGGGCTCGGGGACCCAGTACTTC,CASSLKLKKRGGSGTQYF
NA,TRBJ1-1,TRBV6-5,NA,TGTGCCAGCAGTTTTCCAAGAGCCGAGGCTGAAGCTTTCTTT,CASSFPRAEAEAFF